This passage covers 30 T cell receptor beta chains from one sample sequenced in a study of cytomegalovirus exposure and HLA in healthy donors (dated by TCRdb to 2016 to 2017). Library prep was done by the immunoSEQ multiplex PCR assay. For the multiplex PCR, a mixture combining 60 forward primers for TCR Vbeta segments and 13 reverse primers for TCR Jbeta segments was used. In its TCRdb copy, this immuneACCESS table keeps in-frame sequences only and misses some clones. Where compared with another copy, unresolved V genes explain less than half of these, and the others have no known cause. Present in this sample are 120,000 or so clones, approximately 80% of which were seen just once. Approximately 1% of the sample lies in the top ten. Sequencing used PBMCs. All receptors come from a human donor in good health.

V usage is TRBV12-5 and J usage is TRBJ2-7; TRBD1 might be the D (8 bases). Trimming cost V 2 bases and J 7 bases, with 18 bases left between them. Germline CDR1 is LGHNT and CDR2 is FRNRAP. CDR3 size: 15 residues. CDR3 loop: CASGLSGQVGGEQYF. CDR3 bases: TGTGCTAGTGGTTTGTCGGGACAGGTGGGGGGGGAGCAGTACTTC.

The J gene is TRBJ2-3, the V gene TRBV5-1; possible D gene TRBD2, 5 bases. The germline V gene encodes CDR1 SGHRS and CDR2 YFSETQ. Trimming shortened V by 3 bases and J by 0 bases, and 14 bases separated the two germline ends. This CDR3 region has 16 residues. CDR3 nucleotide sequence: TGCGCCAGCAGCTCGTCACCCCGAGGGAGCACAGATACGCAGTATTTT. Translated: CASSSSPRGSTDTQYF.

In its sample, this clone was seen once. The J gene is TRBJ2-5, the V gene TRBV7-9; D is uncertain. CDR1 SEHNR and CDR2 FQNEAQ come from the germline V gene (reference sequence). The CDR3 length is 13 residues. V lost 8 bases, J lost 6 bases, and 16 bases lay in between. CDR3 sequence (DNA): TGTGCCAGCTCGTATAGCCCCGAGCAGACCCAGTACTTC. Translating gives CASSYSPEQTQYF. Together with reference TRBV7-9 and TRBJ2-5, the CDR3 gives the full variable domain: DTGVSQNPRHKITKRGQNVTFRCDPISEHNRLYWYRQTLGQGPEFLTYFQNEAQLEKSRLLSDRFSAERPKGSFSTLEIQRTEQGDSAMYLCASSYSPEQTQYFGPGTRLLVL.

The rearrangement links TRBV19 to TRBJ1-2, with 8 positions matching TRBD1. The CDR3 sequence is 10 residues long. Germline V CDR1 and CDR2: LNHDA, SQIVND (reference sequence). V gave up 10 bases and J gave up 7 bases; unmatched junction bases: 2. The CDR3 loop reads CATGQGGYTF. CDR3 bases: TGTGCCACAGGACAGGGTGGCTACACCTTC.

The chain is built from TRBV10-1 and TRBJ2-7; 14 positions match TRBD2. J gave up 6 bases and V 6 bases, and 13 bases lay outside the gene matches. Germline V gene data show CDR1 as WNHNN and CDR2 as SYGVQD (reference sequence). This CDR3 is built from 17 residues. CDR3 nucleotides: TGCGCCAGCAGCCCCGGACTAGCGGGGGGAAGCCCCCCCGAGCAGTACTTC. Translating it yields CASSPGLAGGSPPEQYF.

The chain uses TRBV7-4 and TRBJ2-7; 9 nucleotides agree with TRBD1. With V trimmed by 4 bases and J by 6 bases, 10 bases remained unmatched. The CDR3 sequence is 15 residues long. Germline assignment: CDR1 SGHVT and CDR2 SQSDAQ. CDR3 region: CASSSSGTGIREQYF. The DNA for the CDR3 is TGTGCCAGCAGCTCTTCCGGGACAGGGATCCGCGAGCAGTACTTC.

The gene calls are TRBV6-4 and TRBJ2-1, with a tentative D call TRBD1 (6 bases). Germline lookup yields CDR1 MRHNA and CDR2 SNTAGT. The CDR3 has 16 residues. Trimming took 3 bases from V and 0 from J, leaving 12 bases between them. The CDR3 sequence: CASSERGTVSYNEQFF. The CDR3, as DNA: TGTGCCAGCAGTGAAAGGGGGACGGTCTCCTACAATGAGCAGTTCTTC.

The chain's CDR3 is CASSLAGTAHTGELFF. CDR3 sequence (DNA): TGTGCCAGCAGCTTGGCCGGGACAGCACACACCGGGGAGCTGTTTTTT. J is TRBJ2-2 and V is TRBV5-6, with TRBD1 matching over 7 bases. This CDR3 has 16 amino acids. Germline assignment: CDR1 SGHDT and CDR2 YYEEEE. V lost 0 bases to trimming and J lost 3 bases; unmatched junction nucleotides: 5.

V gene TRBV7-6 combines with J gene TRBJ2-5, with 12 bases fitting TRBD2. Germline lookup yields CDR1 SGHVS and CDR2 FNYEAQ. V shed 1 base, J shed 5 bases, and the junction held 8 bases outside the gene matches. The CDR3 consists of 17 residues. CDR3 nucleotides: TGTGCCAGCAGCTTAGAGGGACTAGCGGGTCCGGGGGAGACCCAGTACTTC. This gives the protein CASSLEGLAGPGETQYF.

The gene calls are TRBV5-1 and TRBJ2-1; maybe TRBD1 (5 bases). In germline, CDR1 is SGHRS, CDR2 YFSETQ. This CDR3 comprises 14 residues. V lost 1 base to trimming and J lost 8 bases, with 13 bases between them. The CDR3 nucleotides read TGCGCCAGCAGCTTGAACCAGGGTCGGGATGAGCAGTTCTTC. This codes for CASSLNQGRDEQFF.

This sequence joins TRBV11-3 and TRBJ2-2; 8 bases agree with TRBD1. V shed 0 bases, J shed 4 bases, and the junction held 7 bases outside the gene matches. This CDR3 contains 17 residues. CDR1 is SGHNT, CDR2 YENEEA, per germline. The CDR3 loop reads CASSLDGTGKITGELFF. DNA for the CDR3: TGTGCCAGCAGCTTAGACGGGACAGGAAAGATCACCGGGGAGCTGTTTTTT.

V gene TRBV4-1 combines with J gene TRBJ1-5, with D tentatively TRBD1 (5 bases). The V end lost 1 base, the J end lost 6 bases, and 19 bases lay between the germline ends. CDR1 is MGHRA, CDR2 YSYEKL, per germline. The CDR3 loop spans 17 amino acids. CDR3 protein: CASSQGTGLLAGQPQHF. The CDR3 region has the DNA TGCGCCAGCAGCCAAGGCACGGGACTCCTGGCGGGTCAGCCCCAGCATTTT.

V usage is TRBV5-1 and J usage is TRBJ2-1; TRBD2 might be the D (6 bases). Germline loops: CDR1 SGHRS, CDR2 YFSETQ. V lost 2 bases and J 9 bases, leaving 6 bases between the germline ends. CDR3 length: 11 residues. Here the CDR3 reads CASSFGGEQFF. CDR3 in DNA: TGCGCCAGCAGCTTCGGGGGTGAGCAGTTCTTC.

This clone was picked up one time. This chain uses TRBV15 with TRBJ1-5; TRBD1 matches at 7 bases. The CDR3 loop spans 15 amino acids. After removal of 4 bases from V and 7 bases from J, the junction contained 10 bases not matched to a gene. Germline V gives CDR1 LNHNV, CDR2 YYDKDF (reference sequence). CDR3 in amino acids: CATSTRQGVFQPQHF. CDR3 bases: TGTGCCACCAGCACGCGGCAGGGGGTTTTCCAGCCCCAGCATTTT.

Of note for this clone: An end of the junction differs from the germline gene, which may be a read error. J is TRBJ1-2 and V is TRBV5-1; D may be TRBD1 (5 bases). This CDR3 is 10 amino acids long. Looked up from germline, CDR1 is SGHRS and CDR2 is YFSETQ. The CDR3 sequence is CASSLTGGNF. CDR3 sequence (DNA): TGCGCCAGCAGCTTGACAGGCGGAAACTTC.

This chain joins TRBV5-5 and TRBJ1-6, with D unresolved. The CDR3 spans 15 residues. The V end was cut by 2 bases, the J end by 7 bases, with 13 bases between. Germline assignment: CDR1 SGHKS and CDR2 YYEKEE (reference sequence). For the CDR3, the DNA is TGTGCCAGCAGCTTAAGCCCCTCCGGGAATTCACCCCTCCACTTT. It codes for CASSLSPSGNSPLHF.

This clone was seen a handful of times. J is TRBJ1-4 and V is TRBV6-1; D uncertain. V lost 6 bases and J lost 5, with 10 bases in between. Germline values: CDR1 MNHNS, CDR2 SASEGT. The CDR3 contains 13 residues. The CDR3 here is CASSLKRNEKLFF. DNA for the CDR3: TGTGCCAGCAGCTTAAAGCGAAATGAAAAACTGTTTTTT.

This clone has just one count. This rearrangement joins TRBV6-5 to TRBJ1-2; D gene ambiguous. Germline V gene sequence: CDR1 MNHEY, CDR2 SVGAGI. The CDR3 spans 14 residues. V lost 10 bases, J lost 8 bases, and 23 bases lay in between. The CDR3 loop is CATTPQVSLRGYTF. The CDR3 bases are TGTGCCACCACCCCTCAGGTTTCGTTGCGAGGCTACACCTTC.

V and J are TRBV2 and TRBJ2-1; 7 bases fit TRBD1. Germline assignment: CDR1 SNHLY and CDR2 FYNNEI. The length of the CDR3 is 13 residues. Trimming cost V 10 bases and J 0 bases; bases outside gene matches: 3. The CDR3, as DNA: TGTGCCATCGAGGGGGCCTCCTACAATGAGCAGTTCTTC. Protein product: CAIEGASYNEQFF.

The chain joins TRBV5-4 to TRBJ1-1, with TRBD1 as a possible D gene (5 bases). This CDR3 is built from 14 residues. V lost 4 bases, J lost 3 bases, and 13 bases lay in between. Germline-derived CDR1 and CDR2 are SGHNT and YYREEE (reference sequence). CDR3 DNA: TGTGCCAGCAGCATCCAAGGGGTTCACACTGAAGCTTTCTTT. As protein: CASSIQGVHTEAFF. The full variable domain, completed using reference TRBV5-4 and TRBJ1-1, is ETGVTQSPTHLIKTRGQQVTLRCSSQSGHNTVSWYQQALGQGPQFIFQYYREEENGRGNFPPRFSGLQFPNYSSELNVNALELDDSALYLCASSIQGVHTEAFFGQGTRLTVV.

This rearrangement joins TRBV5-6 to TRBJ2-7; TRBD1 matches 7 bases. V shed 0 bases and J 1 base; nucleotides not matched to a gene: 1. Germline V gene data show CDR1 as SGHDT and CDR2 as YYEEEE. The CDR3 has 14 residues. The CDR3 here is CASSLAGQSYEQYF. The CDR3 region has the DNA TGTGCCAGCAGCTTGGCGGGACAGTCCTACGAGCAGTACTTC. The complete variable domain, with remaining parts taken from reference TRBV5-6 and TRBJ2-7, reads DAGVTQSPTHLIKTRGQQVTLRCSPKSGHDTVSWYQQALGQGPQFIFQYYEEEERQRGNFPDRFSGHQFPNYSSELNVNALLLGDSALYLCASSLAGQSYEQYFGPGTRLTVT.

CDR3 DNA: TGTGCCAGCAGTCCGGGATCCTATAATTCACCCCTCCACTTT. It encodes CASSPGSYNSPLHF. This sequence joins TRBV6-5 and TRBJ1-6; D remains unclear. Germline V CDR1 and CDR2: MNHEY, SVGAGI. The V end lost 5 bases, the J end lost 1 base, and 6 bases lay between the germline ends. The CDR3 runs 14 residues.

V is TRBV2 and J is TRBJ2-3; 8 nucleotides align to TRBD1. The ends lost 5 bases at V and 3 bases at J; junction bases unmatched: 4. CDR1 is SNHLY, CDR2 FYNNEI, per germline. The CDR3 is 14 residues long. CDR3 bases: TGTGCCAGCAGTTCAGGGGGCTGGACAGATACGCAGTATTTT. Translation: CASSSGGWTDTQYF.

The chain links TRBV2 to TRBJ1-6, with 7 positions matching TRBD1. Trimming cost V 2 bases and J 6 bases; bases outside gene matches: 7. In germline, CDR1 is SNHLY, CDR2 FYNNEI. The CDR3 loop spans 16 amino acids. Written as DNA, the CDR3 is TGTGCCAGCAGTGAATTTCGGACAGGTAGTAATTCACCCCTCCACTTT. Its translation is CASSEFRTGSNSPLHF.

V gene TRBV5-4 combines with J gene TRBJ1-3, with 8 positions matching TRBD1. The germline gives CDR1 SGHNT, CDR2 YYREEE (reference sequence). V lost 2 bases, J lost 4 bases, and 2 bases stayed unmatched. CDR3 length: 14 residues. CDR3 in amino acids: CASSFGDRGNTIYF. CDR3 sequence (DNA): TGTGCCAGCAGCTTCGGGGACAGGGGAAACACCATATATTTT.

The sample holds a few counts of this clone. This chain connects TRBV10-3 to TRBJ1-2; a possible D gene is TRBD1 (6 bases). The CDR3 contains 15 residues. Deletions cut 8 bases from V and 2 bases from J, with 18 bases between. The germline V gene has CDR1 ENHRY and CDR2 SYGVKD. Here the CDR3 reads CAIYVQGNINYGYTF. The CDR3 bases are TGTGCCATCTATGTCCAGGGGAACATAAACTATGGCTACACCTTC.

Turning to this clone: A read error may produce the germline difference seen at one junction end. The CDR3 protein is CASSLVRGSMNTEASF. The CDR3 DNA is TGTGCCAGCAGCTTAGTTAGGGGCAGCATGAACACTGAAGCTTCCTTT. V and J are TRBV7-9 and TRBJ1-1; D perhaps matches TRBD1 (5 bases). The CDR3 is made up of 16 amino acids. Germline lookup yields CDR1 SEHNR and CDR2 FQNEAQ (reference sequence).

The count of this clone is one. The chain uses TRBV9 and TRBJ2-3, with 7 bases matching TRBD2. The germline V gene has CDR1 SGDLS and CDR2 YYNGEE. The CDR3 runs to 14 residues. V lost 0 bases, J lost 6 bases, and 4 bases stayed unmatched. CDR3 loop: CASSVGGGGDTQYF. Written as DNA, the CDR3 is TGTGCCAGCAGCGTAGGCGGGGGTGGGGATACGCAGTATTTT.

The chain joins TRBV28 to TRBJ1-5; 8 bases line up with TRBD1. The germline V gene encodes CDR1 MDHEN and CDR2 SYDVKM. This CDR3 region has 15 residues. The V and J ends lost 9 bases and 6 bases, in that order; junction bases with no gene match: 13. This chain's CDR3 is CASRTGFELSQPQHF. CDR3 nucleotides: TGTGCCAGTCGGACAGGGTTTGAGTTGAGTCAGCCCCAGCATTTT. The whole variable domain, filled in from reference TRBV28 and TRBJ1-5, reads DVKVTQSSRYLVKRTGEKVFLECVQDMDHENMFWYRQDPGLGLRLIYFSYDVKMKEKGDIPEGYSVSREKKERFSLILESASTNQTSMYLCASRTGFELSQPQHFGDGTRLSIL.

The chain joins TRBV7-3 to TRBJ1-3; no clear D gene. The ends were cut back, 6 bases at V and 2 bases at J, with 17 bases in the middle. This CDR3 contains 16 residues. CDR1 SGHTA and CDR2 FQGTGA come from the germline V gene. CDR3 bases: TGTGCCAGCAGTTCTGGCCCAGCTGGGCCTGGAAACACCATATATTTT. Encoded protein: CASSSGPAGPGNTIYF.